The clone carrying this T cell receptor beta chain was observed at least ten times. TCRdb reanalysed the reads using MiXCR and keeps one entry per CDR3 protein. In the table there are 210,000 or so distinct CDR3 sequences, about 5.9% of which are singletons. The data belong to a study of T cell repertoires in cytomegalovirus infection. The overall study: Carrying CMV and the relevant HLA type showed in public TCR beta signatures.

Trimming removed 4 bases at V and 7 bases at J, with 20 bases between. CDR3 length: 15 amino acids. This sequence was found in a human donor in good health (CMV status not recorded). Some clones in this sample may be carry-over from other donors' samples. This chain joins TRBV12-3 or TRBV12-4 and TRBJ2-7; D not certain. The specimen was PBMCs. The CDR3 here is CASSSAYLGRREQYF. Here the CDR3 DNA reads TGTGCCAGCAGTTCCGCATACCTAGGACGACGAGAGCAGTACTTC.